This entry features one T cell receptor beta chain sequence. There is no known antigen for this receptor. No much larger clonotype is one base removed from it; base qualities were not supplied. The protocol used for the library was the immunoSEQ multiplex PCR assay. What TCRdb holds here is the immuneACCESS table cut down to in-frame rearrangements. Part of the clones is not present; checked against another copy, under half of the missing clones reflect an unresolved V gene, and the others are unexplained. Present in this sample are about 51,000 clones, roughly 92% of which were seen just once. The ten largest make up roughly 0.58% of the sample. The V end gives up 3 bases and the J end 4 bases, leaving 6 bases in the junction not matched to a gene. The CDR3 runs 15 amino acids, cysteine and phenylalanine included. Only the CDR3 region is kept as DNA, spanning 45 bases read in frame from base 1. Per the germline V gene (reference sequence), LNHDA is the CDR1 and SQIVND is the CDR2.

The sample is drawn from a study of T cell changes during pregnancy in multiple sclerosis (dated by TCRdb to between 2017 and 2020). For the study in its entirety: Changes in the T cell repertoire over the course of pregnancy were examined in this study in women with multiple sclerosis.

The chain employs TRBV19 and TRBJ1-1; the junction holds 9 bases that match TRBD1. Here the sequenced sample was CD4+ T cells from peripheral blood mononuclear cells, taken in the second trimester of pregnancy. The clonotype comes from a female donor with multiple sclerosis, enrolled in a pregnancy study. The DNA is TGTGCCAGTAGTATGGGGGACAGGGTAGGCACTGAAGCTTTCTTT. It is translated as CASSMGDRVGTEAFF.